These 24 T cell receptor beta chains were sequenced from one sample in a study of siplizumab effects on memory and regulatory T cells. The table came from immunoSEQ multiplex PCR; TCRdb's copy has only in-frame clones and leaves some out. Among about 94,000 clones listed, approximately 95% were seen once. Source material: non-Treg CD4+ T cells sorted from blood. The receptors were gathered from a human donor in good health.

The gene calls are TRBV6-6 and TRBJ2-3; TRBD2 agrees at 10 bases. Germline assignment: CDR1 MNHNY and CDR2 SVGAGI (reference sequence). This CDR3 contains 14 residues. V lost 6 bases and J lost 6; bases outside the gene matches: 6. CDR3 region: CASSQREGGDTQYF. The CDR3 nucleotides are TGTGCCAGCAGCCAGCGGGAGGGTGGCGATACGCAGTATTTT.

V usage is TRBV6-5 and J usage is TRBJ1-3; D unclear. Trimming shortened V by 2 bases and J by 11 bases, and 10 bases separated the two germline ends. There are 12 residues in the CDR3. Germline V gene lookup returns CDR1 MNHEY and CDR2 SVGAGI. CDR3 DNA sequence: TGTGCCAGCAGTTACCGGGGAAGCCCCATATATTTT. Protein sequence: CASSYRGSPIYF.

This clone has only one observation. The J gene is TRBJ1-5, the V gene TRBV30, with a possible D match to TRBD1 (5 bases). This CDR3 region has 14 residues. Germline V CDR1 and CDR2: GTSNPN, SVGIG (reference sequence). V was pared by 0 bases and J by 4 bases, with 10 bases between. The CDR3 loop reads CAWSVGTPNQPQHF. CDR3 sequence (DNA): TGTGCCTGGAGTGTAGGGACCCCAAATCAGCCCCAGCATTTT.

This chain joins TRBV7-8 and TRBJ1-5; maybe TRBD1 (5 bases). Deletions cut 0 bases from V and 9 bases from J, with 12 bases between. This CDR3 region has 14 residues. Germline V lookup: CDR1 SGHVS, CDR2 FQNEAQ. Written as DNA, the CDR3 is TGTGCCAGCAGCTTAGCGGAGGGGCTGTCGCCCCAGCATTTT. This translates into CASSLAEGLSPQHF.

This chain links TRBV30 with TRBJ2-7, with D possibly matching TRBD1 (6 bases). The CDR3 length is 14 residues. Per the germline V gene, CDR1 is GTSNPN and CDR2 is SVGIG (reference sequence). V shed 0 bases and J shed 2 bases, with 11 bases lying between them. The CDR3 is CAWSVLQGPYEQYF. In nucleotides, the CDR3 is TGTGCCTGGAGTGTACTCCAGGGGCCCTACGAGCAGTACTTC.

The chain couples TRBV25-1 to TRBJ2-5; TRBD1 might be the D (6 bases). V lost 4 bases to trimming and J lost 2 bases, with 20 bases between them. Per germline, CDR1 MGHDK and CDR2 SYGVNS. The CDR3 is 17 amino acids. CDR3 region: CASSGGVGTKGQETQYF. For the CDR3, the DNA is TGTGCCAGCAGTGGCGGTGTTGGGACAAAAGGGCAAGAGACCCAGTACTTC.

The chain joins TRBV21-1 to TRBJ2-1; whether TRBD1, the table's D call, matches the DNA was not checked. TRBV21-1 has pseudogene status. The CDR3 consists of 15 residues. The chain's CDR3 is CASRKRDRPYNEQFF. DNA for the CDR3: TGTGCCAGCAGAAAACGGGACAGGCCCTACAATGAGCAGTTCTTC.

CDR3 protein: CASSLGIASTDTQYF. CDR3 nucleotides: TGTGCCAGCAGCTTAGGGATAGCGAGCACAGATACGCAGTATTTT. The chain links TRBV11-3 to TRBJ2-3; D may be TRBD2 (5 bases). Looked up from germline, CDR1 is SGHNT and CDR2 is YENEEA. V lost 1 base and J 0 bases, leaving 8 bases between the germline ends. This CDR3 contains 15 residues.

The chain uses TRBV18 and TRBJ2-3; TRBD2 matches 8 bases. The CDR3 loop spans 18 amino acids. The trim removed 6 bases at V and 2 bases at J, leaving 16 bases unmatched. Germline V gives CDR1 KGHSH, CDR2 LQKENI. Written as DNA, the CDR3 is TGTGCCAGCTCCCCGGTTGGTAGTAGCGGGACTAACACAGATACGCAGTATTTT. This codes for CASSPVGSSGTNTDTQYF. Full variable domain (remainder filled in from reference TRBV18 and TRBJ2-3): NAGVMQNPRHLVRRRGQEARLRCSPMKGHSHVYWYRQLPEEGLKFMVYLQKENIIDESGMPKERFSAEFPKEGPSILRIQQVVRGDSAAYFCASSPVGSSGTNTDTQYFGPGTRLTVL.

V gene TRBV6-4 combines with J gene TRBJ2-1; D call uncertain. The CDR3 runs 13 residues. Trimming stripped 5 bases from V and 2 bases from J, with 7 bases between. Looked up from germline, CDR1 is MRHNA and CDR2 is SNTAGT. In DNA, the CDR3 is TGTGCCAGCAGTCCCGAGGCCTACAATGAGCAGTTCTTC. Encoded protein: CASSPEAYNEQFF.

The V and J genes are TRBV19 and TRBJ1-2; D is uncertain. The CDR3 runs 13 residues. The V end lost 7 bases, the J end lost 8 bases, and 17 bases lay between the germline ends. Per germline, CDR1 LNHDA and CDR2 SQIVND (reference sequence). The CDR3 nucleotides are TGTGCCAGTATCGGCCGGGAGGGTGAGGGCTACACCTTC. Encoded protein: CASIGREGEGYTF. Supplemented by reference TRBV19 and TRBJ1-2, the full variable domain reads DGGITQSPKYLFRKEGQNVTLSCEQNLNHDAMYWYRQDPGQGLRLIYYSQIVNDFQKGDIAEGYSVSREKKESFPLTVTSAQKNPTAFYLCASIGREGEGYTFGSGTRLTVV.

The rearrangement uses TRBV12-5 and TRBJ1-2; D might be TRBD1 (6 bases). The CDR3 loop spans 17 amino acids. Germline CDR1 LGHNT, CDR2 FRNRAP. V was trimmed by 7 bases and J by 2 bases, leaving 23 bases between them. CDR3 in amino acids: CASDPNPGGGPNYGYTF. The DNA for the CDR3 is TGTGCTAGTGACCCCAACCCCGGAGGGGGTCCAAACTATGGCTACACCTTC.

CDR3 region: CASSYSGGTSYEQYF. The CDR3 nucleotides read TGTGCCAGCAGTTACTCTGGTGGGACCTCCTACGAGCAGTACTTC. The genes are TRBV6-6 and TRBJ2-7; D possibly matches TRBD1 or TRBD2 (5 bases each). V was shortened by 0 bases and J by 0 bases, with 9 bases between the two germline ends. Germline-derived CDR1 and CDR2 are MNHNY and SVGAGI (reference sequence). This CDR3 contains 15 residues.

This sequence joins TRBV30 and TRBJ2-7, with D perhaps TRBD2 (5 bases). V dropped 1 base and J dropped 10 bases, with 11 bases sitting between them. The CDR3 runs 11 residues. The germline gives CDR1 GTSNPN, CDR2 SVGIG (reference sequence). The CDR3 DNA is TGTGCCTGGAGTGGGCTAGCCCAACAGTACTTC. It yields the protein CAWSGLAQQYF.

CDR3 DNA sequence: TGTGCCAGCAGCAAAGCAAAGTCACTAGCGGGAGAGACCCAGTACTTC. It specifies CASSKAKSLAGETQYF. The chain links TRBV21-1 to TRBJ2-5; no DNA check was done on the table's D call, TRBD2. TRBV21-1 has pseudogene status. This CDR3 comprises 16 residues.

The DNA for the CDR3 is TGTGCCAGCAGTTCACAGGGGAGGACTGAAGCTTTCTTT. Amino acid sequence: CASSSQGRTEAFF. The V gene is TRBV6-6, the J gene TRBJ1-1; 7 bases line up with TRBD1. The CDR3 covers 13 residues. Per the germline V gene, CDR1 is MNHNY and CDR2 is SVGAGI (reference sequence). J gave up 5 bases and V 4 bases, and 4 bases lay outside the gene matches.

This sequence joins TRBV5-6 and TRBJ1-1; possible D gene TRBD1, 6 bases. This CDR3 has 14 amino acids. The germline CDR1 and CDR2 sequences are SGHDT and YYEEEE. Deletions cut 5 bases from V and 4 bases from J, with 15 bases between. The CDR3 region is CASSHRGGGTEAFF. CDR3 nucleotides: TGTGCCAGCAGTCATAGGGGGGGCGGCACTGAAGCTTTCTTT.

This clone occurred a few times. The chain employs TRBV7-9 and TRBJ2-1, with 9 bases matching TRBD1. The V gene end was trimmed by 3 bases and the J gene end by 7 bases; junction bases not matched to a gene: 4. Germline V gene sequence: CDR1 SEHNR, CDR2 FQNEAQ (reference sequence). CDR3 length: 14 residues. Here the CDR3 reads CASSLGQGWNEQFF. In nucleotides, the CDR3 is TGTGCCAGCAGCTTGGGACAGGGTTGGAATGAGCAGTTCTTC.

The genes are TRBV29-1 and TRBJ2-1, with D tentatively TRBD1 (6 bases). This CDR3 spans 15 amino acids. The germline CDR1 and CDR2 sequences are SQVTM and ANQGSEA. The germline V and J ends were trimmed by 4 bases and 3 bases, with 16 bases remaining between them. CDR3 coding DNA: TGCAGCGTTGTTACAGGGTCTAGTTACTACAATGAGCAGTTCTTC. It yields the protein CSVVTGSSYYNEQFF.

This chain connects TRBV29-1 to TRBJ2-5; 7 nucleotides match TRBD1. The CDR3 consists of 16 residues. J gave up 2 bases and V 0 bases, and 9 bases lay outside the gene matches. Germline V CDR1 and CDR2: SQVTM, ANQGSEA. DNA of the CDR3: TGCAGCGTTGAAGATTACCGCCCGGGACAGCAAGAGACCCAGTACTTC. Amino acids: CSVEDYRPGQQETQYF.

The chain is built from TRBV13 and TRBJ1-1; the match to TRBD1 covers 10 bases. The CDR3 totals 16 residues. After removal of 3 bases from V and 1 base from J, the junction contained 5 bases not matched to a gene. Germline V lookup: CDR1 PRHDT, CDR2 FYEKMQ (reference sequence). The CDR3 is CASSFRQGAGNTEAFF. The CDR3 nucleotides read TGTGCCAGCAGCTTCCGACAGGGGGCGGGGAACACTGAAGCTTTCTTT.

J is TRBJ1-4 and V is TRBV4-1, with D hard to call. Germline V gene data show CDR1 as MGHRA and CDR2 as YSYEKL. The CDR3 consists of 13 residues. Deletions cut 5 bases from V and 12 bases from J, with 16 bases between. Here the CDR3 DNA reads TGCGCCAGCAGCGGAGCAGTGCCTGGCGAACTGTTTTTT. It is translated as CASSGAVPGELFF.

The gene calls are TRBV6-1 and TRBJ2-5; D unclear. Germline V gene data show CDR1 as MNHNS and CDR2 as SASEGT. Trimming stripped 0 bases from V and 2 bases from J, with 10 bases between. The CDR3 runs 15 residues. The CDR3 is CASSEAFGRQETQYF. CDR3 bases: TGTGCCAGCAGTGAAGCTTTCGGCAGACAAGAGACCCAGTACTTC.

V and J are TRBV7-3 and TRBJ1-1, with D tentatively TRBD1 (6 bases). The CDR3 length is 13 residues. Deletions cut 5 bases from V and 1 base from J, with 8 bases between. The V gene's germline CDR1 is SGHTA and CDR2 FQGTGA. CDR3 sequence reads: CASSLDRNTEAFF. The CDR3 DNA follows: TGTGCCAGCAGCCTGGACAGGAACACTGAAGCTTTCTTT.